The T cell receptor (beta chain) under discussion was sequenced for a study of blood T cells in healthy people across ages. This clonotype was counted ten times or more. Combining a sample-barcoded 5' primer with a J-beta primer mix, a second PCR ran for about 6 to 11 cycles. TCRdb reprocessed the 5' RACE reads via MiXCR and lists one record per CDR3 protein. The sample includes 550,000 to 600,000 distinct CDR3 sequences, 27% of them seen just once. Sample: blood. This receptor was identified in a woman in her 70s in good health.

For the CDR3, the DNA is TGCGCCAGCAGCCATAGATGGGGCGGTAATGAAAAACTGTTTTTT. Translation gives CASSHRWGGNEKLFF. The V and J genes are TRBV4-3 and TRBJ1-4, with D possibly matching TRBD1 (5 bases). Germline V gives CDR1 LGHNA, CDR2 YSLEER. The CDR3 length is 15 residues. V was shortened by 3 bases and J by 4 bases, with 12 bases between the two germline ends.